The entry below gives a single T cell receptor (beta chain) sequence along with its context. The method was immunoSEQ multiplex PCR; TCRdb's version includes in-frame clones alone and lacks a portion of them. The data show tens of thousands of clones, more than 65% seen once. V lost 3 bases, J lost 0 bases, and 19 bases lay in between. The CDR3 is made up of 17 amino acids. The germline gives CDR1 SGDLS, CDR2 YYNGEE. The data derive from a study of early stage breast cancer tumors. V gene TRBV9 combines with J gene TRBJ2-7, with a possible D match to TRBD2 (7 bases). The sample was blood. The receptor comes from a person between 55 and 70 years old with breast cancer. For the CDR3, the DNA is TGTGCCAGCAGCGCCGGCGGGGGCCCGAAGGGCTCCTACGAGCAGTACTTC. Protein: CASSAGGGPKGSYEQYF.